A selection of T cell receptor beta chains follows, all from one sample in a study of cytomegalovirus exposure and HLA in healthy donors. The table came from immunoSEQ multiplex PCR; TCRdb's copy has only in-frame clones and leaves some out. The sample includes some 72,000 clones, 90% to 96% seen only once; the top ten take about 1.6%. The sequenced sample was PBMCs. All receptors come from a man aged 18 to 30 in good health and CMV-seropositive. CDR3s leave out the opening cysteine and the closing phenylalanine or tryptophan.

V | CDR3
TRBV6-1 | ASSDVLAGEGEQY
TRBV25-1 | ASRREGGYNEQF
TRBV10-1 | ASSRTGGDNEQF
TRBV9 | ASSAGSTSSYNEQF
TRBV28 | ASSSTRIPRHEQF
TRBV27 | ASSFTALSGYT
TRBV7-2 | ASSSLSSGMEQF
TRBV6-5 | ASSSPRGTSTDTQY
TRBV27 | ASSSGTSSYNEQF
TRBV6-1 | ASRRTGANFEAF
TRBV6-1 | ASSESVTSRSTDTQY
TRBV19 | ASSILAGVNNEQF
TRBV9 | ASSMLAGDTGELF
TRBV7-6 | ASSPQETGELF
TRBV2 | ARSRNSGYEQY
TRBV6-1 | ASSEVLDRAYGYT
TRBV10-3 | AILLGGTEAF
TRBV30 | AWSRTGAHVYGYT
TRBV29-1 | SVALRGRAQETQY
TRBV27 | ASSSPRQGAYEQY
TRBV6-1 | ASSETGGQETQY
TRBV6-5 | ASSTAQLYYTEAF
TRBV5-1 | ASSRDTLTTDTQY
TRBV9 | ASSGGHEQF
TRBV11-2 | ASRLAGGNYEQY
TRBV7-8 | ASSLVYVGEEAGELF
TRBV7-6 | ASSLSTRTENTEAF
TRBV11-2 | ASSVGGYVYEQY
TRBV19 | ASSLGMGANEQF
TRBV7-9 | ASSFPGLAGDYEQY
TRBV4-2 | ASRASSGTLDTQY
TRBV5-1 | ASSLAGLAGALAYNEQF
TRBV2 | ASGQGADYGYT
TRBV28 | ASSGTSDSYEQY
TRBV4-2 | ASSPREGRGEKLF
TRBV9 | ASRRPGQGALRSSYEQY
TRBV30 | ARKDELGGTQY
TRBV30 | AWTGNSNQPQH
TRBV19 | ASRLDRDQPQH
TRBV27 | ASSSEDSAETQY
TRBV5-1 | ASSWGGAPRDRDTIY
TRBV30 | AWSEIHSDQF
TRBV18 | ASSPYAGLAGGSSTDTQY
TRBV5-1 | ASSPAAPGHRSRAGGPPGELF
TRBV13 | ASSRTSGSRVETQY
TRBV9 | ASSVGTGLNEQY
TRBV30 | AWVLVRTYT